The 6 T cell receptor beta chains in this list originate from one sample, sequenced in a study of neurological immune-mediated disorders. TCRdb passed the 5' RACE reads through MiXCR, listing each CDR3 protein once. The sample has some 76,000 distinct CDR3 sequences, more than 3% seen once. The sequenced sample was PBMCs. The receptors originated from a woman aged 45-65 years with multiple sclerosis.

The rearrangement uses TRBV5-1 and TRBJ1-2, with 8 bases lining up with TRBD1. From germline, CDR1 is SGHRS and CDR2 YFSETQ. The CDR3 has 14 amino acids. The junction had 9 bases not matched to a gene; V was cut back by 4 bases and J by 7 bases. The CDR3 is CASSVDRESSGYTF. Written as DNA, the CDR3 is TGCGCCAGCAGCGTGGACAGGGAGTCATCTGGCTACACCTTC.

This clonotype was recorded at least ten times. The gene calls are TRBV7-2 and TRBJ1-5; 7 bases map to TRBD1. Germline V CDR1 and CDR2: SGHTA, FQGNSA. CDR3 length equals 14 residues. V lost 3 bases, J lost 9 bases, and 8 bases stayed unmatched. DNA for the CDR3: TGTGCCAGCAGCTTCGACAGGGAGGGAGGGCCCCAGCATTTT. It is translated as CASSFDREGGPQHF.

This clonotype was recorded at least ten times. This chain links TRBV12-3 or TRBV12-4 with TRBJ1-5, with TRBD1 identical over 7 bases. Losses at the gene ends were 6 bases for V and 6 bases for J; bases not matched to a gene: 11. The CDR3 covers 15 residues. CDR3 nucleotide sequence: TGTGCCAGCAGCCACGCAGGGGGTAGGGGTCAGCCCCAGCATTTT. It translates to CASSHAGGRGQPQHF.

This clonotype has a count of ten or more. This rearrangement joins TRBV20-1 to TRBJ2-7, with TRBD2 matching over 12 bases. V was pared by 6 bases and J by 3 bases, with 12 bases of the junction left unmatched. The CDR3 sequence is 16 residues long. Per the germline V gene, CDR1 is DFQATT and CDR2 is SNEGSKA (reference sequence). The CDR3 nucleotides read TGCAGTGCAAAGGGACTAGCGGGTATCACCGGCTACGAGCAGTACTTC. Translation: CSAKGLAGITGYEQYF.

There are many counts of this clonotype. The DNA for the CDR3 is TGTGCCAGCAGCTTATCCAGGGTATCCTACGAGCAGTACTTC. Residues: CASSLSRVSYEQYF. J is TRBJ2-7 and V is TRBV7-2, with D perhaps TRBD1 (5 bases). Germline assignment: CDR1 SGHTA and CDR2 FQGNSA. Trimming removed 2 bases at V and 1 base at J, with 9 bases between. The CDR3 is made up of 14 amino acids.

In its sample, this clonotype was seen many times. The chain joins TRBV7-2 to TRBJ2-2, with D unclear. Trimming removed 6 bases from V and 0 bases from J, with 5 bases in between. Germline CDR1 and CDR2: SGHTA and FQGNSA. The CDR3 length is 13 residues. In DNA form, the CDR3 reads TGTGCCAGCAGTTACCCGAACACCGGGGAGCTGTTTTTT. Its protein is CASSYPNTGELFF.